The T cell receptor beta chain described here comes from a study of naive and memory T cell subsets. General study findings and limits: The RNA method is potentially sensitive to activation and differentiation changes. Tuberculin site TCR excess was interpreted as type IV hypersensitivity infiltration.

The CDR3 runs to 16 residues. The V and J ends lost 2 bases and 0 bases respectively, with 12 bases between them. CDR1 and CDR2 (germline): SGHTA, FQGNSA. This clonotype was observed many times. Its specificity is not known. Amplification of ligated cDNA took four PCR rounds with SP2 and nested alpha and beta constant primers. TCRdb reanalysed the UMI-ligation and nested PCR reads using MiXCR and keeps one entry per CDR3 protein. The repertoire holds some 30,000 distinct CDR3 sequences, with 5.5% to 7.5% as singletons. The treatment denotes: skin biopsy from PPD injection site in Mantoux-positive individual. TCR cDNA received a 3' ligated oligonucleotide that carried a UMI. Individuals with a positive Mantoux test gave biopsies from PPD-injected skin. Input was 1 to 1000 ng of DNase-treated total RNA without cell sorting.

The input for sequencing was skin, taken from a tuberculin skin test site. This clonotype originated in an adult in good health. The V and J genes are TRBV7-2 and TRBJ2-3; possibly TRBD1 or TRBD2 for D (6 bases each). As DNA, the CDR3 is TGTGCCAGCAGCTTACTAGGGGGGTCTAGCACAGATACGCAGTATTTT. This gives the protein CASSLLGGSSTDTQYF.